The next 17 T cell receptor beta chains were all read from a single sample in a study of tissue T cells after allogeneic stem cell transplantation. The time point is: mouse harvest day 14 after allogeneic transplant. The graft held 10^6 splenic CD5+ T cells and 10^7 T-cell-depleted bone marrow cells. Some clones are missing from TCRdb's copy, which holds only in-frame ones; the method was immunoSEQ multiplex PCR. This table holds approximately 2,800 clones, around 46% found once. The source material was gut tissue. Receptors were obtained from a female BALB/c mouse given C57BL/6 T cells with graft-versus-host disease after an allogeneic hematopoietic cell transplant.

A word on this clone: Gene names and germline refer to mouse. The missing CDR3 end, 1 residue past where the read stops, is filled in from the germline J gene. The chain carries TRBV3 and TRBJ2-5; the D is unclear. CDR1 and CDR2 from the germline V gene are SNHLY and FYNGKV (reference sequence). V lost 4 bases to trimming and J lost 3 bases, with 8 bases between them. The CDR3 loop spans 13 amino acids. Incomplete CDR3 DNA: TGTGCCAGCAGCTCCCGACAACAAGACACCCAGTAC. This gives the protein CASSSRQQDTQY. The full CDR3 is CASSSRQQDTQYF.

Comment on this clone: The gene names here belong to mouse. The read terminates 1 residue before the CDR3 end, so the remaining end is supplied by the germline J gene. This chain links TRBV26 with TRBJ1-1, with D perhaps TRBD1 (6 bases). V dropped 2 bases and J dropped 5 bases, with 9 bases sitting between them. CDR1 KGHPV and CDR2 FQNQEV come from the germline V gene (reference sequence). The CDR3 sequence is 13 residues long. The CDR3 loop reads CASSLGRGTEVFF. The sequenced CDR3 bases are TGTGCCAGCAGTCTGGGCAGGGGTACAGAAGTCTTC.

To note about this clone: The gene names given are mouse names. The missing CDR3 end, 1 residue past where the read stops, is filled in from the germline J gene. This sequence joins TRBV14 and TRBJ1-2; D is undetermined. V lost 5 bases to trimming and J lost 0 bases, with 11 bases between them. This CDR3 has 14 residues. Germline V CDR1 and CDR2: SGHDT, FRDEAV. CDR3 DNA (partial): TGTGCCAGCAGCCGCAATCGAGCAAACTCCGACTACACC. This translates into CASSRNRANSDYT. The CDR3 in its entirety is CASSRNRANSDYTF. Together with reference TRBV14 and TRBJ1-2, the CDR3 gives the full variable domain: EAGVTQSPRYAVLQEGQAVSFWCDPISGHDTLYWYQQPRDQGPQLLVYFRDEAVIDNSQLPSDRFSAVRPKGTNSTLKIQSAKQGDTATYLCASSRNRANSDYTFGSGTRLLVI.

A word on this clone: This sequence is one base from a far larger clone and is likely a read error. Gene names denote mouse genes. The missing CDR3 end, 1 residue past where the read stops, is filled in from the germline J gene. This chain links TRBV13-3 with TRBJ1-3; D is undetermined. CDR3 length equals 13 residues. Germline V gene sequence: CDR1 NNHDY, CDR2 SYVADS. The covered CDR3 bases are TGTGCCAGCAGTGACAATTCTGGAAATCCGCTCTAT. The encoded protein is CASSDNSGNPLY. The full CDR3 protein is CASSDNSGNPLYF.

By frequency in the sample, this clone is medium-sized. Gene names follow the mouse nomenclature. Coverage ceases 1 residue before the CDR3 finishes, and the germline J gene fills in the end. The chain uses TRBV3 and TRBJ2-7, with 10 nucleotides matching TRBD2. This CDR3 comprises 15 residues. J lost 0 bases, V lost 5 bases, and 4 bases had no gene match. The germline V gene encodes CDR1 SNHLY and CDR2 FYNGKV (reference sequence). The sequenced CDR3 bases are TGTGCCAGCAGCCTGACTGGGGGGAGCTCCTATGAACAGTAC. Translating gives CASSLTGGSSYEQY. The full CDR3 sequence reads CASSLTGGSSYEQYF.

This clone rates as medium-sized. The genes and germline here are from mouse. The observed sequence ends 1 residue before the CDR3 terminus, with the missing tail filled in from the germline J gene. This chain connects TRBV26 to TRBJ1-1; possible D gene TRBD1, 5 bases. Trimming shortened V by 3 bases and J by 4 bases, and 12 bases separated the two germline ends. The CDR3 has 14 residues. Germline V gene sequence: CDR1 KGHPV, CDR2 FQNQEV (reference sequence). The CDR3 sequence: CASSLQGGSTEVFF. The sequenced CDR3 bases are TGTGCCAGCAGTCTCCAGGGAGGATCCACAGAAGTCTTC.

Comment on this clone: The gene names here belong to mouse. Sequencing ends 1 residue short of the CDR3 end; the germline J gene provides the rest. This sequence joins TRBV3 and TRBJ1-4; D is ambiguous. This CDR3 is built from 14 residues. Germline V CDR1 and CDR2: SNHLY, FYNGKV (reference sequence). V dropped 3 bases and J dropped 0 bases, with 5 bases sitting between them. CDR3 DNA (partial): TGTGCCAGCAGCTTCACAATTTCCAACGAAAGATTATTT. This encodes CASSFTISNERLF. The entire CDR3 reads CASSFTISNERLFF.

On this clone itself: The gene names here belong to mouse. The read halts 1 residue ahead of the CDR3 end, with the missing end drawn from the germline J gene. The chain employs TRBV26 and TRBJ2-2; TRBD1 agrees at 9 bases. The CDR3 has 14 residues. J lost 4 bases, V lost 5 bases, and 2 bases had no gene match. CDR1 is KGHPV and CDR2 is FQNQEV in the germline V gene (reference sequence). CDR3 residues: CASSDRGGTGQLYF. CDR3 DNA, as far as it was read: TGTGCCAGCAGTGACAGGGGGGGCACCGGGCAGCTCTAC.

For this clone: Gene names are mouse gene names. With the read ending 1 residue before the CDR3 end, the germline J gene is used to fill in that end. The J gene is TRBJ2-7, the V gene TRBV1, with TRBD1 matching 7 bases. The J segment lost 5 bases and the V segment lost 3 bases, leaving 1 base of the junction unmatched. The CDR3 runs 12 residues. The V gene's germline CDR1 is NSQYPW and CDR2 LRSPGD (reference sequence). The covered CDR3 bases are TGCACCTGCAGTGCCGACAGGGATGAACAGTAC. Protein product: CTCSADRDEQY. The whole CDR3 protein reads CTCSADRDEQYF.

Concerning this clone: Here the gene names and germline are mouse. The observed sequence ends 1 residue before the CDR3 terminus, with the missing tail filled in from the germline J gene. The chain has TRBV26 and TRBJ2-5, with D perhaps TRBD1 (6 bases). The CDR3 extends over 13 amino acids. Germline V CDR1 and CDR2: KGHPV, FQNQEV (reference sequence). V shed 4 bases and J shed 3 bases, with 8 bases lying between them. CDR3 residues: CASSQGQQDTQYF. The CDR3 bases that were read are TGTGCCAGCAGTCAGGGACAACAAGACACCCAGTAC.

This clone is labeled medium-sized. All gene names here are mouse names. The read gets to within 1 residue of the CDR3 end, and the germline J gene fills in the rest. The chain links TRBV1 to TRBJ1-3; TRBD1 is a possible D gene (5 bases). The CDR3 has 14 amino acids. V was shortened by 0 bases and J by 2 bases, with 5 bases between the two germline ends. Germline-derived CDR1 and CDR2 are NSQYPW and LRSPGD (reference sequence). CDR3 sequence: CTCSADRAGNTLYF. CDR3 DNA, as far as it was read: TGCACCTGCAGTGCAGACAGGGCTGGAAATACGCTCTAT. Full variable domain (rest looked up from reference TRBV1 and TRBJ1-3): VTLLEQNPRWRLVPRGQAVNLRCILKNSQYPWMSWYQQDLQKQLQWLFTLRSPGDKEVKSLPGADYLATRVTDTELRLQVANMSQGRTLYCTCSADRAGNTLYFGEGSRLIVV.

By sample share, this clone is medium-sized (0.01 to 0.1%). Gene names denote mouse genes. The read ends 1 residue before the CDR3 terminus; that terminus is restored from the germline J gene. V and J are TRBV23 and TRBJ2-3. CDR3 length equals 13 residues. CDR1 is KGHTA, CDR2 FQNQQP, per germline. CDR3 residues: CSSSQASAETLYF. The sequenced CDR3 bases are TGCTCCAGCAGTCAAGCTAGTGCAGAAACGCTGTAT.

To note about this clone: Mouse gene names apply. From the germline J gene comes the end of the CDR3, since the read stops 1 residue before it. V usage is TRBV13-2 and J usage is TRBJ1-1; D ambiguous. The CDR3 spans 10 residues. CDR1 and CDR2 (germline): NNHNN, SYGAGS (reference sequence). Trimming took off 5 bases at V and 7 bases at J, with 6 bases between the two ends. The CDR3 DNA, read in part, is TGTGCCAGCGGCCACAGAGAAGTCTTC. Residues: CASGHREVF. The whole CDR3 sequence reads CASGHREVFF.

There are a few counts of this clone. The genes and germline here are from mouse. The read ends 1 residue shy of where the CDR3 ends; the end is completed using the germline J gene. V usage is TRBV3 and J usage is TRBJ1-3, with 7 nucleotides matching TRBD1. The CDR3 has 15 amino acids. Germline V gives CDR1 SNHLY, CDR2 FYNGKV (reference sequence). Trimming took 4 bases from V and 0 from J; bases not matched to a gene: 3. The CDR3 loop reads CASSSGQISGNTLYF. The covered CDR3 bases are TGTGCCAGCAGCTCGGGACAGATTTCTGGAAATACGCTCTAT.

Worth noting for this clone: The gene names given are mouse names. The CDR3 goes on 1 residue after the read ends, and that part is filled in from the germline J gene. This chain connects TRBV26 to TRBJ2-5, with a possible D match to TRBD1 (7 bases). Trimming cost V 0 bases and J 2 bases, with 9 bases left between them. This CDR3 has 15 residues. Germline V gene data show CDR1 as KGHPV and CDR2 as FQNQEV (reference sequence). CDR3 residues: CASSLSGGRQDTQYF. The sequenced part of the CDR3 DNA is TGTGCCAGCAGTCTGTCAGGGGGCCGCCAAGACACCCAGTAC.

Worth noting for this clone: One base separates it from a far larger clone, so it is likely a read error. Gene names are mouse gene names. Sequencing ends 1 residue short of the CDR3 end; the germline J gene provides the rest. The V and J genes are TRBV13-1 and TRBJ2-7; 10 nucleotides align to TRBD2. This CDR3 is 15 amino acids long. Germline assignment: CDR1 NSHNY and CDR2 SYGAGN. This CDR3 is CARSDAGTGDYEQYF. The part of the CDR3 DNA that was read is TGTGCCCGCAGTGATGCCGGGACTGGGGACTATGAACAGTAC.

This clone has only one observation. Each gene name is a mouse one. The CDR3 is cut off 1 residue early in the read; its end comes from the germline J gene. V and J are TRBV31 and TRBJ2-1, with 7 bases that match TRBD2. Germline values: CDR1 GKSSPN, CDR2 SITVG. Losses at the gene ends were 0 bases for V and 5 bases for J; bases not matched to a gene: 1. The CDR3 is 13 amino acids. CDR3 sequence reads: CAWSLLGDAEQFF. The DNA read from the CDR3 is TGTGCCTGGAGTCTTCTGGGGGATGCTGAGCAGTTC.